This TCR beta chain stems from a study of tumor-infiltrating lymphocytes in primary liver carcinoma listed by TCRdb under 2017. For context, the study as a whole: Of the five patients (three men and two women, aged 30 to 69 years), four had hepatocellular carcinoma and one had combined HCC and intrahepatic cholangiocarcinoma. The five patients had tumors staged T1-T3 N0M0, with maximum diameters ranging from 4.2 to 10 cm. Each sample produced about 3.5 to 8 million productive TCRbeta reads, and read depth showed no significant difference between tissue types. TCRbeta repertoire sequencing, expression microarrays and whole-exome sequencing were combined in the study across five regions of each liver tumor, with adjacent normal tissue and blood also included. A total of 35 specimens from 5 patients underwent TCRbeta repertoire sequencing, comprising 25 or so tumor regions, 5 adjacent noncancerous liver tissues and 5 peripheral blood samples. To link TCRbeta repertoire diversity with the local molecular phenotype, the 25 tumor region samples were profiled using Agilent mRNA microarrays. Technical replicate repertoires showed high reproducibility, with mean shared-clone rates about 0.91 and correlation coefficients above 0.98. Results and caveats for the whole study, not just this receptor: With just four or five patients in the study, the authors point out that the findings should be validated in a larger study. Since the samples were bulk and unsorted, there was no way to compare CD4+ and CD8+ T cell repertoires. Only roughly 7-24% of top clones appeared in all five regions of a tumor, which suggests that tumor-infiltrating T cells are spatially heterogeneous. Because only the TCR beta chain was sequenced and unpaired alpha chains were not captured, true repertoire diversity is likely underestimated. Repertoire overlap was higher between tumor regions (mean around 35%) than tumor-adjacent (around 17%) or tumor-blood (14%) pairs, consistent with antigen-driven expansion. A significantly larger repertoire fraction was made up by the top 250 clones in tumors than in blood (p = 0.039).

A constant-region primer and ProtoScript II reverse transcriptase were used to reverse-transcribe TCRbeta-specific cDNA from around 480 ng total RNA. TCRbeta libraries were built with three nested multiplex PCR rounds, a slightly modified ARM-PCR procedure. Multiplex TRBV1-TRBV30 forward primers and a Cbeta reverse primer were used in the first two PCR rounds, each of which was run for approximately 11 cycles. Sample barcodes and Illumina adapters were added in a final 25-cycle PCR using Deep VentR polymerase. Amplicons of 200-500 bp were gel-purified with a QIAquick gel extraction kit before sequencing. An Illumina HiSeq 2500 was used to sequence the TCRbeta amplicons, generating 250-bp paired-end reads. The paper's data handling went like this. Quality trimming of reads was performed with Trimmomatic v0.33, and paired reads were merged with FLASH v1.2.11 so that full CDR3 sequences could be recovered. MiGEC v1.2.1b assigned V, D and J germline segments to the rearranged TCRbeta sequences. Clonotype statistics and Shannon-Wiener diversity indices were calculated with VDJtools v1.0.0. Except for diversity analysis, only each sample's 250 most abundant clonotypes were used in subsequent analyses to reduce sampling bias. Starting from the raw public reads, TCRdb applied fastp trimming at Q25, assembled clones with MiXCR and retained in-frame beta chains. Identical CDR3 protein sequences are pooled into one entry, listed with their most common genes and DNA. The V and J calls and clone size come from TCRdb's table, not from the authors' own analysis. In this sample the table shows about 100,000 distinct CDR3 sequences, approximately 70% of which occur a single time. The ten top clones hold 12% of the sample.

Counted from cysteine to phenylalanine, this CDR3 has 15 amino acids. The read is trimmed to its CDR3 DNA, 45 bases read in frame from base 1. V sheds 1 base and J sheds 1 base, leaving 8 bases between their ends. This clonotype was seen many times. No cognate antigen has been identified for it. The record has no base qualities; no much larger clone is one base away. Without any cell sorting, total RNA and DNA were co-extracted from approximately 22-30 mg of bulk tissue using the AllPrep DNA/RNA mini kit. Surgical resection was performed in China between November 2015 and 2016 on roughly 5 patients with histopathologically diagnosed primary liver carcinoma. Patients had chronic HBV infection and were treatment-naive at sampling. Each tumor was sampled at five spatially separated regions: the superior, inferior, left-lateral and right-lateral poles and the tumor centre. According to histology, viable tumor cells made up more than 75% of every tumor sample. Fresh tumor and adjacent tissue pieces were bisected; one half was stored in RNAlater at -80°C, the other sent for histology.

The chain joins TRBV12-3 or TRBV12-4 to TRBJ2-1, with the D segment identity uncertain. The source of this sequence is a woman in her sixties with primary liver carcinoma and hepatitis B virus infection. The specimen sequenced was liver tumor tissue from sampling region 2. This specimen's cell subset or site label, interpreted: tumor region T2, inferior pole. The DNA reads TGTGCCAGCAGTTTAGAAAACCGTTCCTACAATGAGCAGTTCTTC. It codes for CASSLENRSYNEQFF.